This TCR beta chain was observed in a study of cytomegalovirus exposure and HLA in healthy donors. Sequenced by immunoSEQ multiplex PCR; TCRdb stores in-frame clones only, minus some. Altogether approximately 270,000 clones are present, less than 90% being singletons, with the ten largest covering around 12%. Sequencing input: PBMCs. This TCR came from a man between 18 and 29 years old in good health and CMV-seropositive.

The CDR3 region is CASSEAAGHGPDTQYF. The DNA of the CDR3 is TGTGCCAGCAGTGAAGCGGCGGGACATGGCCCAGATACGCAGTATTTT. The chain links TRBV2 to TRBJ2-3, with D perhaps given as TRBD1 or TRBD2 (6 bases each). CDR1 is SNHLY, CDR2 FYNNEI, per germline. The CDR3 has 16 residues. Trimming cost V 0 bases and J 4 bases, with 14 bases left between them.